A selection of T cell receptor beta chains follows, all from one sample in a study of Ad26.COV2.S vaccination and SARS-CoV-2 variants. Generated by immunoSEQ multiplex PCR, the TCRdb table keeps only in-frame clones and is missing some. The sample has some 270,000 clones; 87% are singletons. Sample: peripheral blood, taken in a trial of Ad26.COV2.S vaccine versus placebo. These receptors came from a person aged 18-60 years who received the Ad26.COV2.S COVID-19 vaccine or a placebo. Both conserved end residues are part of each CDR3. D genes are given only for firm matches. Size is omitted from some rows. Given values are once, few, many or a class for expanded clones.

TRBJ2-7 TRBD1 NA TRBV5-4 TGTGCCAGCAGCAGACCGACAGGGGACGAGCAGTACTTC CASSRPTGDEQYF
TRBJ2-3 NA NA TRBV7-9 TGTGCCAGCAGCTTAAAAGATACGCAGTATTTT CASSLKDTQYF
TRBJ1-2 NA NA TRBV20-1 TGCAGTGCTAGTAGCAGGGGATGGAACTATGGCTACACCTTC CSASSRGWNYGYTF
TRBJ1-6 NA NA TRBV4-3 TGCGCCAGCAGCCAGTCCTATCAAGGGACTAATAATTCACCCCTCCACTTT CASSQSYQGTNNSPLHF
TRBJ1-1 NA many TRBV27 TGTGCCAGCAGTTTAGGGGTGAGCACTGAAGCTTTCTTT CASSLGVSTEAFF
TRBJ2-5 TRBD1 once TRBV5-4 TGTGCCAGCAGCATCAGGGGGTTCCAAGAGACCCAGTACTTC CASSIRGFQETQYF
TRBJ1-6 NA NA TRBV6-6 TGTGCCAGCAGCCGCCGGGCCCTCTCCTATAATTCACCCCTCCACTTT CASSRRALSYNSPLHF
TRBJ1-1 NA NA TRBV10-3 TGTGCCATCAGGAGGGACACGGTGAACACTGAAGCTTTCTTT CAIRRDTVNTEAFF
TRBJ1-1 NA NA TRBV19 TGTGCCAGTATGAGGGGGTTGTACACTGAAGCTTTCTTT CASMRGLYTEAFF
TRBJ1-3 NA NA TRBV7-9 TGTGCCAGCAGCACCTCTGGAAACACCATATATTTT CASSTSGNTIYF
TRBJ2-1 TRBD2 NA TRBV4-1 TGCGCCAGCAGCCAAGTGGCTAGCGGGGGGGCATGGGAGCAGTTCTTC CASSQVASGGAWEQFF
TRBJ1-2 NA once TRBV6-6 TGTGCCAGTCAGACAGGAAACTATGGCTACACCTTC CASQTGNYGYTF
TRBJ2-1 TRBD1 once TRBV7-2 TGTGCCAGCAGCTTGGACAGGTCTAACTACAATGAGCAGTTCTTC CASSLDRSNYNEQFF
TRBJ2-7 NA NA TRBV4-1 TGCGCCAGCAGCCAAGATCATACCGAGCAGTACTTC CASSQDHTEQYF
TRBJ2-1 NA NA TRBV19 TGTGCCAGTAGTCCCTGGGGGGCCGGGGGGAATGAGCAGTTCTTC CASSPWGAGGNEQFF
TRBJ2-3 TRBD2 NA TRBV5-5 TGTGCCAGCAGCTGGAGTACACTAGCGGGAGGGCTCGACACAGATACGCAGTATTTT CASSWSTLAGGLDTDTQYF
TRBJ1-5 NA NA TRBV6-1 TGTGCCAGCAGTGACAGGAGCAATCAGCCCCAGCATTTT CASSDRSNQPQHF
TRBJ2-1 TRBD1 NA TRBV18 TGTGCCAGCTCAGACGGACAGGGAGGATACAATGAGCAGTTCTTC CASSDGQGGYNEQFF
TRBJ1-2 NA NA TRBV5-5 TGTGCCAGCAGCTTGGTCCTTGGCGGTAACTATGGCTACACCTTC CASSLVLGGNYGYTF
TRBJ2-1 NA NA TRBV6-5 TGTGCCAGCAGTTACTCCCAGGAGCAGTTCTTC CASSYSQEQFF
TRBJ1-1 NA NA TRBV7-8 TGTGCCAGCAGCCAGTGGTCCGGGGGAGGGAACACTGAAGCTTTCTTT CASSQWSGGGNTEAFF
TRBJ2-2 TRBD2 NA TRBV11-2 TGTGCCAGCAGCTTAAGCGGGGGCGGCACCGGGGAGCTGTTTTTT CASSLSGGGTGELFF
TRBJ2-4 TRBD2 NA TRBV29-1 TGCAGCGTTGCCCGGACTAGACAAAACATTCAGTACTTC CSVARTRQNIQYF
TRBJ1-1 NA NA TRBV5-4 TGTGCCAGCAGCTTGGCCTCGGGGGTAGCTTTCTTT CASSLASGVAFF
TRBJ1-6 NA NA TRBV2 TGTGCCAGCAAGGGGAAGGGTTCACCCCTCCACTTT CASKGKGSPLHF
TRBJ2-3 TRBD2 NA TRBV7-2 TGTGCCAGCAGCTTGCGTCTAGCGGGGGCCACAGATACGCAGTATTTT CASSLRLAGATDTQYF
TRBJ2-3 NA NA TRBV15 TGTGCCACCAGCAGAGAAACTAGCCCAGATACGCAGTATTTT CATSRETSPDTQYF